This T cell receptor beta chain was recorded in a study of blood T cell repertoires in COVID-19. Looking at the study overall: T cells, B-cell-depleted T cells, or PBMCs supplied cDNA or gDNA.

The CDR3 totals 18 residues. Germline trimming cut 0 bases from V and 7 bases from J; bases unmatched to any gene: 14. CDR1 KGHSH and CDR2 LQKENI come from the germline V gene. The data were produced by immunoSEQ multiplex PCR, yet TCRdb's version contains in-frame clones alone and is incomplete. Here the sample spans 250,000 to 300,000 clones, over 80% being singletons. This TCR came from a woman aged 70 to 79 with COVID-19, enrolled during active disease. The rearrangement uses TRBV18 and TRBJ2-1; 8 bases map to TRBD2. The sequencing sample was made of peripheral blood. CDR3 in DNA: TGTGCCAGCTCACCACCTACAGAAAGCGGGAGATGGTATAATGAGCAGTTCTTC. The encoded protein is CASSPPTESGRWYNEQFF.